The 3 T cell receptor beta chains below come from one sample, sequenced in a study of T cell responses to AZD1222 COVID-19 vaccine. Using immunoSEQ multiplex PCR, the repertoire was profiled, and TCRdb retains in-frame clones only, with some absent. This sample has 120,000 to 150,000 clones; 82% occur once, and the top ten carry roughly 4.5%. Sequenced here: peripheral blood, sampled on day 0 of MenACWY control vaccination. All receptors derive from an adult in good health.

The J gene is TRBJ1-2, the V gene TRBV2; D is unclear. V was pared by 6 bases and J by 3 bases, with 11 bases between. The CDR3 length is 13 residues. CDR1 is SNHLY and CDR2 is FYNNEI in the germline V gene. The CDR3 region has the DNA TGTGCCAGCAGAACCACAGAGTACTATGGCTACACCTTC. Its protein product is CASRTTEYYGYTF.

This chain uses TRBV7-3 with TRBJ1-2; 8 bases map to TRBD1. The CDR3 extends over 16 amino acids. After removal of 5 bases from V and 5 bases from J, the junction contained 13 bases not matched to a gene. CDR1 and CDR2 from the germline V gene are SGHTA and FQGTGA. CDR3 in amino acids: CASSPGTGPPPYGYTF. Written as DNA, the CDR3 is TGTGCCAGCAGCCCCGGGACAGGACCCCCTCCTTATGGCTACACCTTC.

The rearrangement joins TRBV15 to TRBJ2-6; D remains ambiguous. CDR1 and CDR2 from the germline V gene are LNHNV and YYDKDF (reference sequence). V gave up 1 base and J gave up 0 bases, with 4 bases separating them. The CDR3 contains 15 residues. The CDR3 protein is CATSRANSGANVLTF. Here the CDR3 DNA reads TGTGCCACCAGCAGAGCGAACTCTGGGGCCAACGTCCTGACTTTC.